A single sample gave rise to the 30 T cell receptor beta chains below, sequenced in a study of CD4+ T cells in melanoma. Measured with immunoSEQ multiplex PCR; TCRdb has only the in-frame clones, and not every one. The sample has approximately 15,000 clones, roughly 84% seen once; the top ten hold about 6.6%. Sequenced sample: cells from a culture (not recorded whether cultured in vitro). The receptors were gathered from a human donor with melanoma.

V usage is TRBV11-1 and J usage is TRBJ1-2, with 9 bases lining up with TRBD1. CDR3 length: 16 residues. Germline trimming cut 5 bases from V and 7 bases from J; bases unmatched to any gene: 14. CDR1 is SGHAT and CDR2 is FQDESV in the germline V gene (reference sequence). CDR3 DNA sequence: TGTGCCAGCAGCCACACAATCGACAGGGGGGGTACTGGCTACACCTTC. Protein product: CASSHTIDRGGTGYTF.

The chain combines TRBV6-1 with TRBJ1-2, with D possibly matching TRBD1 (5 bases). Germline V gives CDR1 MNHNS, CDR2 SASEGT. CDR3 length: 15 residues. The V gene lost 0 bases and the J gene lost 5 bases, with 13 bases spanning the gap. This CDR3 is CASSEARGRGYGYTF. The CDR3, as DNA: TGTGCCAGCAGTGAAGCGCGGGGGAGAGGGTATGGCTACACCTTC.

This chain uses TRBV6-5 with TRBJ1-1; weak D call: TRBD1 (5 bases). Germline V gene lookup returns CDR1 MNHEY and CDR2 SVGAGI. The V gene lost 1 base and the J gene lost 4 bases, with 7 bases spanning the gap. The length of the CDR3 is 13 residues. In DNA form, the CDR3 reads TGTGCCAGCAGTTACTGGGGGGTCACTGAAGCTTTCTTT. Amino acid sequence: CASSYWGVTEAFF.

The chain has TRBV14 and TRBJ2-3; TRBD2 agrees at 8 bases. The V gene's germline CDR1 is SGHDN and CDR2 FVKESK. CDR3 length: 16 residues. The V gene end was trimmed by 3 bases and the J gene end by 4 bases; junction bases not matched to a gene: 9. CDR3 nucleotide sequence: TGTGCCAGCAGCCACGATCCGGGACTAGGACCAGATACGCAGTATTTT. Residues: CASSHDPGLGPDTQYF.

This sequence joins TRBV7-2 and TRBJ1-5, with D unresolved. Germline-derived CDR1 and CDR2 are SGHTA and FQGNSA. V was cut by 5 bases and J by 5 bases, with 7 bases left in between. This CDR3 has 12 residues. The CDR3 here is CASSPVDQPQHF. The DNA for the CDR3 is TGTGCCAGCAGCCCAGTAGATCAGCCCCAGCATTTT.

This chain connects TRBV18 to TRBJ1-1; D might be TRBD1 (6 bases). The CDR3 sequence is 16 residues long. Germline V CDR1 and CDR2: KGHSH, LQKENI. The ends were cut back, 3 bases at V and 3 bases at J, with 17 bases in the middle. This CDR3 reads CASSPPQGRKDTEAFF. CDR3 nucleotides: TGTGCCAGCTCACCTCCCCAGGGGAGGAAGGACACTGAAGCTTTCTTT.

The V call is TRBV30, the J call TRBJ1-6; D possibly corresponds to TRBD1 (5 bases). The V end was cut by 4 bases, the J end by 7 bases, with 8 bases between. Germline loops: CDR1 GTSNPN, CDR2 SVGIG (reference sequence). The CDR3 is 12 amino acids. The CDR3 nucleotides read TGTGCCTGGAACTGGGGGAATTCACCCCTCCACTTT. This translates into CAWNWGNSPLHF.

V gene TRBV19 combines with J gene TRBJ1-6; D remains ambiguous. Between the trimmed V and J ends, which lost 3 bases and 14 bases, there was a span of 23 bases. CDR1 and CDR2 from the germline V gene are LNHDA and SQIVND (reference sequence). This CDR3 comprises 16 residues. CDR3 protein: CASSISRRGSLSSLHF. DNA for the CDR3: TGTGCCAGTAGTATCTCTCGACGAGGGAGCCTTTCTTCCCTCCACTTT.

This chain uses TRBV6-6 with TRBJ1-2, with a weak D call TRBD1 (6 bases). The CDR3 runs to 14 residues. The V gene's germline CDR1 is MNHNY and CDR2 SVGAGI (reference sequence). V lost 6 bases and J 4 bases, leaving 15 bases between the germline ends. The CDR3, as DNA: TGTGCCAGCAGAGAGACAGGAACGCTCTATGGCTACACCTTC. This codes for CASRETGTLYGYTF.

V usage is TRBV29-1 and J usage is TRBJ1-1; D is ambiguous. V shed 6 bases and J shed 5 bases, with 13 bases lying between them. The CDR3 is made up of 12 amino acids. CDR1 is SQVTM, CDR2 ANQGSEA, per germline. DNA for the CDR3: TGCAGCGTCAGCCTATGGGAAACTGAAGCTTTCTTT. Translation gives CSVSLWETEAFF.

The chain is built from TRBV5-1 and TRBJ2-1, with D possibly TRBD1 on 5 matching bases. The ends were cut back, 0 bases at V and 9 bases at J, with 13 bases in the middle. The CDR3 covers 14 residues. CDR1 is SGHRS and CDR2 is YFSETQ in the germline V gene. CDR3 protein: CASSLGTQGTEQFF. CDR3 sequence (DNA): TGCGCCAGCAGCTTGGGGACCCAGGGAACTGAGCAGTTCTTC.

A few counts support this clone. This chain links TRBV4-2 with TRBJ2-7, with 7 nucleotides matching TRBD1. The CDR3 has 13 amino acids. V was pared by 6 bases and J by 3 bases, with 5 bases of the junction left unmatched. The germline V gene encodes CDR1 LGHNA and CDR2 YNFKEQ. The CDR3 loop is CASRGQAGYEQYF. The CDR3 DNA reads TGTGCCAGCAGAGGACAGGCGGGCTACGAGCAGTACTTC.

The rearrangement joins TRBV5-1 to TRBJ2-3; D is ambiguous. The CDR3 length is 15 residues. Trimming left V 4 bases short and J 1 base short, with 13 bases between. Germline V lookup: CDR1 SGHRS, CDR2 YFSETQ. CDR3 loop: CASSPGRAGTDTQYF. In nucleotides, the CDR3 is TGCGCCAGCAGCCCGGGTAGGGCCGGCACAGATACGCAGTATTTT. The full variable domain, rest sourced from reference TRBV5-1 and TRBJ2-3, is KAGVTQTPRYLIKTRGQQVTLSCSPISGHRSVSWYQQTPGQGLQFLFEYFSETQRNKGNFPGRFSGRQFSNSRSEMNVSTLELGDSALYLCASSPGRAGTDTQYFGPGTRLTVL.

This sequence joins TRBV19 and TRBJ2-7, with D hard to call. The CDR3 sequence is 14 residues long. Trimming took off 3 bases at V and 3 bases at J, with 12 bases between the two ends. CDR1 and CDR2 from the germline V gene are LNHDA and SQIVND (reference sequence). The DNA for the CDR3 is TGTGCCAGTAGTATGGGCCATTTGGACTACGAGCAGTACTTC. As protein: CASSMGHLDYEQYF.

This clone appeared a few times. The chain uses TRBV2 and TRBJ2-3; the D gene is possibly TRBD1 (5 bases). Trimming cost V 8 bases and J 1 base, with 13 bases left between them. There are 14 residues in the CDR3. Germline CDR1 is SNHLY and CDR2 is FYNNEI. The DNA for the CDR3 is TGTGCCAGCGCTGGACAACCCGGCACAGATACGCAGTATTTT. Residues: CASAGQPGTDTQYF.

This chain joins TRBV7-3 and TRBJ2-5; the match to TRBD1 covers 12 bases. Germline V gene data show CDR1 as SGHTA and CDR2 as FQGTGA. V lost 5 bases to trimming and J lost 5 bases; unmatched junction nucleotides: 6. There are 15 residues in the CDR3. As DNA, the CDR3 is TGTGCCAGCAGCACCGGGACAGGGGGCGGGGAGACCCAGTACTTC. Translated: CASSTGTGGGETQYF. The full variable domain, its missing parts supplied by reference TRBV7-3 and TRBJ2-5, is GAGVSQTPSNKVTEKGKYVELRCDPISGHTALYWYRQSLGQGPEFLIYFQGTGAADDSGLPNDRFFAVRPEGSVSTLKIQRTERGDSAVYLCASSTGTGGGETQYFGPGTRLLVL.

The genes are TRBV5-1 and TRBJ2-5; no firm D call. Germline CDR1 SGHRS, CDR2 YFSETQ. Trimming removed 1 base from V and 5 bases from J, with 12 bases in between. The CDR3 spans 14 residues. CDR3 nucleotides: TGCGCCAGCAGCTTGTTCTCCATCGGGGAGACCCAGTACTTC. Amino acids: CASSLFSIGETQYF.

Only a few counts were recorded for this clone. This chain links TRBV4-1 with TRBJ2-1, with 9 nucleotides matching TRBD2. Germline V lookup: CDR1 MGHRA, CDR2 YSYEKL. Trimming cost V 5 bases and J 6 bases; bases outside gene matches: 8. This CDR3 is 15 amino acids long. As DNA, the CDR3 is TGCGCCAGCAGCGAACCGAGCGGGGGGAGCAATGAGCAGTTCTTC. The encoded protein is CASSEPSGGSNEQFF.

This chain connects TRBV7-9 to TRBJ2-1; D remains ambiguous. With 3 bases removed from V and 14 bases from J, the gap between germline ends came to 14 bases. This CDR3 region has 12 residues. CDR1 and CDR2 from the germline V gene are SEHNR and FQNEAQ (reference sequence). CDR3 loop: CASSFAEVRKFF. The CDR3 nucleotides are TGTGCCAGCAGCTTTGCCGAGGTCCGAAAGTTCTTC.

The V call is TRBV15, the J call TRBJ2-7; D remains unclear. V was clipped by 1 base and J by 0 bases, with 13 bases between them. Germline CDR1 reads LNHNV; CDR2 reads YYDKDF (reference sequence). The CDR3 runs to 16 residues. The CDR3 loop reads CATSRGLGLGSYEQYF. CDR3 sequence (DNA): TGTGCCACCAGCAGAGGTTTGGGCTTAGGCTCCTACGAGCAGTACTTC.

This clone was picked up a small number of times. The genes are TRBV29-1 and TRBJ2-7; tentatively, D is TRBD2 (5 bases). This CDR3 spans 13 amino acids. Trimming left V 4 bases short and J 3 bases short, with 13 bases between. CDR1 is SQVTM, CDR2 ANQGSEA, per germline. The CDR3 spells CSVVKEEGYEQYF. The CDR3 DNA follows: TGCAGCGTTGTTAAGGAGGAAGGCTACGAGCAGTACTTC.

The rearrangement links TRBV25-1 to TRBJ2-3; either TRBD1 or TRBD2 may fit D (5 bases each). The CDR3 contains 15 residues. The germline gives CDR1 MGHDK, CDR2 SYGVNS. V lost 2 bases and J lost 5, with 14 bases in between. The CDR3 DNA is TGTGCCAGCAGTGAAGCTTCGGGGCCGGGAGATACGCAGTATTTT. Translation gives CASSEASGPGDTQYF.

This clone is termed medium-sized (0.01 to 0.1%). The chain is built from TRBV9 and TRBJ2-3; D may match TRBD1 or TRBD2 (6 bases each). Trimming shortened V by 4 bases and J by 0 bases, and 18 bases separated the two germline ends. The CDR3 is 17 residues long. The germline gives CDR1 SGDLS, CDR2 YYNGEE. The DNA for the CDR3 is TGTGCCAGCAGCTTCCGCCAAGGGGGGTCCAGCACAGATACGCAGTATTTT. This codes for CASSFRQGGSSTDTQYF.

This sequence joins TRBV11-3 and TRBJ2-2; D possibly corresponds to TRBD1 (6 bases). The CDR3 is made up of 14 amino acids. Trimming pared 8 bases from V and 1 base from J, leaving 11 bases between. CDR1 is SGHNT and CDR2 is YENEEA in the germline V gene. CDR3 sequence reads: CASAGRGNTGELFF. Written as DNA, the CDR3 is TGTGCCAGCGCGGGCAGGGGGAACACCGGGGAGCTGTTTTTT.

J is TRBJ2-1 and V is TRBV4-2; tentatively, D is TRBD2 (5 bases). The CDR3 is 17 residues long. V lost 7 bases to trimming and J lost 6 bases, with 25 bases between them. Germline assignment: CDR1 LGHNA and CDR2 YNFKEQ. The DNA for the CDR3 is TGTGCCAGCACCCAGAACCCACTAGTCCGGGTTACCAATGAGCAGTTCTTC. Translated, it gives CASTQNPLVRVTNEQFF.

The gene calls are TRBV29-1 and TRBJ1-1; D possibly corresponds to TRBD1 (5 bases). Germline CDR1 is SQVTM and CDR2 is ANQGSEA. Trimming stripped 6 bases from V and 1 base from J, with 9 bases between. CDR3 length: 12 amino acids. CDR3 region: CSVVDRNTEAFF. The CDR3 DNA reads as TGCAGCGTCGTTGACAGGAACACTGAAGCTTTCTTT.

This chain joins TRBV7-2 and TRBJ1-2; D call uncertain. CDR1 SGHTA and CDR2 FQGNSA come from the germline V gene. The CDR3 spans 14 residues. Trimming cost V 5 bases and J 4 bases, with 14 bases left between them. The CDR3 DNA reads as TGTGCCAGCAGCCTAAGTACAGAAGCCTATGGCTACACCTTC. Amino acids: CASSLSTEAYGYTF.

The V call is TRBV11-3, the J call TRBJ2-5; 8 nucleotides line up with TRBD2. The CDR3 is 14 amino acids. V shed 4 bases and J 1 base; nucleotides not matched to a gene: 2. Germline V gives CDR1 SGHNT, CDR2 YENEEA. The CDR3 loop reads CASSSGGVQETQYF. The CDR3 nucleotides are TGTGCCAGCAGCTCCGGGGGGGTCCAAGAGACCCAGTACTTC. The whole variable domain, remainder taken from reference TRBV11-3 and TRBJ2-5, is EAGVVQSPRYKIIEKKQPVAFWCNPISGHNTLYWYLQNLGQGPELLIRYENEEAVDDSQLPKDRFSAERLKGVDSTLKIQPAELGDSAVYLCASSSGGVQETQYFGPGTRLLVL.

This clone occurred a few times. The chain recombines TRBV7-2 with TRBJ1-1, with D possibly being TRBD1 (6 bases). Trimming cost V 6 bases and J 5 bases, with 19 bases left between them. The CDR3 has 15 residues. Germline V gene sequence: CDR1 SGHTA, CDR2 FQGNSA. The CDR3 sequence is CASRGGALGGTEAFF. The CDR3 DNA follows: TGTGCCAGCAGAGGGGGGGCGCTTGGGGGAACTGAAGCTTTCTTT.

This clone was seen a few times. The rearrangement links TRBV7-9 to TRBJ2-2, with D possibly being TRBD2 (5 bases). Trimming pared 7 bases from V and 2 bases from J, leaving 14 bases between. Germline assignment: CDR1 SEHNR and CDR2 FQNEAQ (reference sequence). The CDR3 length is 15 residues. CDR3: CASTHREGNTGELFF. The CDR3 nucleotides read TGTGCCAGCACCCACCGAGAGGGAAACACCGGGGAGCTGTTTTTT.